This T cell receptor (beta chain) came from a study of follicular helper T cells after annual influenza vaccination. Study-wide points: Plasmablast frequency change correlated with clonality change in ICOS+CD38+ cTfh. Day 7 ICOS+CD38+ clones later appeared mostly in ICOS-CD38- cTfh.

The V and J ends lost 8 bases and 8 bases respectively, with 12 bases between them. In germline, CDR1 is MDHEN, CDR2 SYDVKM. The CDR3 is made up of 11 amino acids. Time point: 2015-2016 season, 7 days after influenza vaccination. Clones were sequenced by immunoSEQ multiplex PCR, and TCRdb holds only the in-frame ones, with some missing. The sample contains roughly 7,900 clones, around 80% of which appear only once. This clone is a singleton in its sample. The antigen is not known. This chain links TRBV28 with TRBJ1-2; D gene unclear. This TCR derives from an adult who received the influenza vaccine. The sample consisted of CXCR5+ CD38- circulating T follicular helper cells from blood, taken 7 days after influenza vaccination. Subset described: circulating Tfh, non-naive CD4+CXCR5+PD-1+ (ICOS+CD38+ or ICOS-CD38-). CDR3 nucleotides: TGTGCCAGCTCGTCCGGGTGGGGCTACACCTTC. Amino acid sequence: CASSSGWGYTF.